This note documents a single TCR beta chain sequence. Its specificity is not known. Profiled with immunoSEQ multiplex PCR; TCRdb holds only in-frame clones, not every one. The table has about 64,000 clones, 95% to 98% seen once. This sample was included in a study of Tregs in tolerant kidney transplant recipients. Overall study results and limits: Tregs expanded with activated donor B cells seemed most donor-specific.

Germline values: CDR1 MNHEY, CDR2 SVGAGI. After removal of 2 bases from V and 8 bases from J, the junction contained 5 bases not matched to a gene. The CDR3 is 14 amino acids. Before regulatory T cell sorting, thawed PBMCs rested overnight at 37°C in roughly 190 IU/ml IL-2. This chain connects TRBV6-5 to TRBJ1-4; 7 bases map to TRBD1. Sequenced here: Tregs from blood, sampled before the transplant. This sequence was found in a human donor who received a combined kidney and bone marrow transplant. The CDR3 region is CASSYKYRGEKLFF. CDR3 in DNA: TGTGCCAGCAGTTACAAATACAGGGGCGAAAAACTGTTTTTT.